A single sample is the source of the 24 T cell receptor beta chains below, sequenced in a study of T cell responses to AZD1222 COVID-19 vaccine. The assay was immunoSEQ multiplex PCR, and TCRdb's table has in-frame clones only and misses some. Of 150,000 to 200,000 clones listed, about 90% are singletons. Sequencing used peripheral blood, obtained 28 days after the second AZD1222 dose. Every receptor here comes from an adult who received the AZD1222 COVID-19 vaccine.

The CDR3 protein is CASSAGTGGFGSNQPQHF. In nucleotides, the CDR3 is TGCGCCAGCAGCGCAGGGACAGGGGGCTTTGGCAGCAATCAGCCCCAGCATTTT. The V call is TRBV5-1, the J call TRBJ1-5; TRBD1 matches 12 bases. This CDR3 comprises 18 residues. Unmatched junction bases numbered 9, after V lost 4 bases and J lost 1 base. The germline V gene encodes CDR1 SGHRS and CDR2 YFSETQ.

CDR3 loop: CASSPAGGPLDYGYTF. In DNA, the CDR3 is TGTGCCAGCTCACCAGCAGGGGGGCCTCTCGACTATGGCTACACCTTC. The V call is TRBV18, the J call TRBJ1-2; 7 bases agree with TRBD1. CDR3 length equals 16 residues. Per the germline V gene, CDR1 is KGHSH and CDR2 is LQKENI. V gave up 2 bases and J gave up 3 bases; unmatched junction bases: 9.

The chain combines TRBV5-8 with TRBJ1-5; tentatively, D is TRBD1 (5 bases). The CDR3 length is 14 residues. V was trimmed by 3 bases and J by 0 bases, leaving 7 bases between them. Germline V gene lookup returns CDR1 SGHTS and CDR2 YDEGEE. CDR3 nucleotides: TGTGCCAGCAGCTGGGACGGTAGCAATCAGCCCCAGCATTTT. Amino acid sequence: CASSWDGSNQPQHF.

V is TRBV19 and J is TRBJ2-5; 7 positions agree with TRBD1. The CDR3 length is 16 residues. In germline, CDR1 is LNHDA, CDR2 SQIVND (reference sequence). Trimming cost V 3 bases and J 4 bases; bases outside gene matches: 11. The CDR3 region has the DNA TGTGCCAGTAGTATCGAAAACAGGGGTAACACAGAGACCCAGTACTTC. It yields the protein CASSIENRGNTETQYF.

The rearrangement joins TRBV5-1 to TRBJ1-5, with 10 bases matching TRBD1. The CDR3 totals 15 residues. Germline CDR1 reads SGHRS; CDR2 reads YFSETQ. Trimming at V came to 1 base and at J to 8 bases, leaving 6 bases not matched to a gene. CDR3 region: CASSLSGTGVEPQHF. DNA for the CDR3: TGCGCCAGCAGCTTGTCCGGGACAGGGGTCGAGCCCCAGCATTTT.

The rearrangement joins TRBV18 to TRBJ2-5; TRBD2 aligns across 9 bases. Germline V gene data show CDR1 as KGHSH and CDR2 as LQKENI. Trimming took 6 bases from V and 7 from J; bases not matched to a gene: 9. The CDR3 contains 14 residues. Written as DNA, the CDR3 is TGTGCCAGCTCGGAAAGCGGGGGGACAACGACCCAGTACTTC. Translating it yields CASSESGGTTTQYF. Complete variable domain (other parts from reference TRBV18 and TRBJ2-5): NAGVMQNPRHLVRRRGQEARLRCSPMKGHSHVYWYRQLPEEGLKFMVYLQKENIIDESGMPKERFSAEFPKEGPSILRIQQVVRGDSAAYFCASSESGGTTTQYFGPGTRLLVL.

The chain combines TRBV15 with TRBJ2-2; a possible D gene is TRBD1 (5 bases). The ends were cut back, 3 bases at V and 3 bases at J, with 11 bases in the middle. Germline loops: CDR1 LNHNV, CDR2 YYDKDF (reference sequence). CDR3 length equals 15 residues. The CDR3 region has the DNA TGTGCCACCAGCAGCAGGGTGAAGGACACCGGGGAGCTGTTTTTT. Translated: CATSSRVKDTGELFF.

This clone was counted a single time. The gene calls are TRBV6-4 and TRBJ1-2; 10 bases line up with TRBD1. The germline gives CDR1 MRHNA, CDR2 SNTAGT. Trimming at V came to 6 bases and at J to 3 bases, leaving 7 bases not matched to a gene. The CDR3 has 15 amino acids. The CDR3 nucleotides are TGTGCCAGCAGCGCCGGGACAGGGGATCACTATGGCTACACCTTC. Its translation: CASSAGTGDHYGYTF.

About this clone: Other nucleotide sequences from this sample produce the same CDR3. The chain combines TRBV11-3 with TRBJ2-7; D possibly matches TRBD1 or TRBD2 (7 bases each). In germline, CDR1 is SGHNT, CDR2 YENEEA. Trimming left V 1 base short and J 5 bases short, with 9 bases between. The CDR3 runs to 13 residues. CDR3 protein: CASSLAGGDEQYF. The CDR3 DNA sequence: TGTGCCAGCAGCTTAGCAGGGGGGGACGAGCAGTACTTC.

V and J are TRBV30 and TRBJ2-7; 8 bases fit TRBD2. J lost 7 bases, V lost 3 bases, and 5 bases had no gene match. The V gene's germline CDR1 is GTSNPN and CDR2 SVGIG (reference sequence). The CDR3 runs to 12 residues. In nucleotides, the CDR3 is TGTGCCTGGAGGCGGGGGGCCTGGGAGCAGTACTTC. Translating gives CAWRRGAWEQYF.

The rearrangement joins TRBV5-1 to TRBJ1-4; D is perhaps TRBD1 (6 bases). The CDR3 consists of 14 residues. Germline loops: CDR1 SGHRS, CDR2 YFSETQ. V dropped 0 bases and J dropped 8 bases, with 11 bases sitting between them. In DNA form, the CDR3 reads TGCGCCAGCAGCTTGGGTCAGGGGAAGGAAAAACTGTTTTTT. Its protein is CASSLGQGKEKLFF.

The chain recombines TRBV28 with TRBJ2-7; 10 nucleotides line up with TRBD1. This CDR3 has 15 amino acids. The V segment lost 4 bases and the J segment 2 bases; nucleotides outside the gene matches: 5. Germline V gene sequence: CDR1 MDHEN, CDR2 SYDVKM. CDR3 protein: CASSSRDRGTYEQYF. CDR3 bases: TGTGCCAGCAGTTCCCGGGACAGGGGCACCTACGAGCAGTACTTC.

The V and J genes are TRBV6-6 and TRBJ1-1, with D perhaps TRBD1 (5 bases). Trimming took 2 bases from V and 4 from J, leaving 14 bases between them. This CDR3 has 15 residues. Germline V gene data show CDR1 as MNHNY and CDR2 as SVGAGI (reference sequence). CDR3: CASSYLKGRGTEAFF. The CDR3 DNA reads TGTGCCAGCAGTTACCTGAAGGGTAGGGGCACTGAAGCTTTCTTT.

This chain links TRBV7-2 with TRBJ2-6, with D hard to call. Germline V gene data show CDR1 as SGHTA and CDR2 as FQGNSA. The CDR3 is 14 residues long. The germline V and J ends were trimmed by 8 bases and 0 bases, with 8 bases remaining between them. The CDR3 DNA reads as TGTGCCAGCTCGACCCCCTCTGGGGCCAACGTCCTGACTTTC. It codes for CASSTPSGANVLTF.

This chain joins TRBV7-2 and TRBJ1-4; tentatively, D is TRBD1 (5 bases). Trimming shortened V by 1 base and J by 4 bases, and 7 bases separated the two germline ends. The length of the CDR3 is 14 residues. The V gene's germline CDR1 is SGHTA and CDR2 FQGNSA. CDR3 in amino acids: CASSLGQGNEKLFF. The CDR3 DNA sequence: TGTGCCAGCAGCTTAGGGCAGGGTAATGAAAAACTGTTTTTT.

The table lists this clone with a few counts. CDR3 nucleotide sequence: TGTGCCAGCAGCTTAGTTGTTGGGGGGGGCTGGAACGAGCAGTACTTC. This translates into CASSLVVGGGWNEQYF. The chain employs TRBV7-2 and TRBJ2-7, with a tentative D call TRBD2 (7 bases). V dropped 1 base and J dropped 5 bases, with 18 bases sitting between them. This CDR3 spans 16 amino acids. The germline gives CDR1 SGHTA, CDR2 FQGNSA.

This chain connects TRBV6-1 to TRBJ2-6; D not certain. The CDR3 has 17 residues. The V end was cut by 3 bases, the J end by 0 bases, with 12 bases between. Germline V gene data show CDR1 as MNHNS and CDR2 as SASEGT. The CDR3 nucleotides are TGTGCCAGCAGTGAGATGGCTGCCAGCTCTGGGGCCAACGTCCTGACTTTC. Encoded protein: CASSEMAASSGANVLTF.

This clone was seen only once. The genes are TRBV9 and TRBJ2-2; possibly TRBD1 for D (6 bases). This CDR3 comprises 14 residues. Germline V gene data show CDR1 as SGDLS and CDR2 as YYNGEE. Trimming took off 2 bases at V and 7 bases at J, with 12 bases between the two ends. CDR3 amino acids: CASSVTGQFGELFF. As DNA, the CDR3 is TGTGCCAGCAGCGTTACCGGACAGTTCGGGGAGCTGTTTTTT.

V and J are TRBV27 and TRBJ2-5, with TRBD2 matching 10 bases. From germline, CDR1 is MNHEY and CDR2 SMNVEV (reference sequence). The CDR3 extends over 15 amino acids. The junction had 8 bases not matched to a gene; V was cut back by 8 bases and J by 2 bases. CDR3 amino acids: CASGSLAGPQETQYF. The CDR3 bases are TGTGCCAGCGGGTCACTAGCGGGGCCTCAAGAGACCCAGTACTTC.

This clone occurred a few times. This rearrangement joins TRBV28 to TRBJ1-1, with D uncertain. There are 13 residues in the CDR3. V shed 3 bases and J shed 10 bases, with 15 bases lying between them. In germline, CDR1 is MDHEN, CDR2 SYDVKM. For the CDR3, the DNA is TGTGCCAGCAGTTTGGGAAGGTCGGAGGGAGCTTTCTTT. Protein: CASSLGRSEGAFF.

This chain connects TRBV27 to TRBJ1-1, with D hard to call. The CDR3 is 14 residues long. The V gene lost 2 bases and the J gene lost 5 bases, with 12 bases spanning the gap. Germline values: CDR1 MNHEY, CDR2 SMNVEV (reference sequence). DNA of the CDR3: TGTGCCAGCAGTTTAACTCAGACGGGGACTGAAGCTTTCTTT. It codes for CASSLTQTGTEAFF.

The chain links TRBV13 to TRBJ2-3; D may be TRBD2 (6 bases). The V gene's germline CDR1 is PRHDT and CDR2 FYEKMQ (reference sequence). The V gene lost 5 bases and the J gene lost 9 bases, with 18 bases spanning the gap. This CDR3 is built from 14 residues. CDR3 loop: CASSPSGDRGTQYF. The CDR3 DNA reads as TGTGCCAGCAGCCCAAGTGGGGACCGGGGGACGCAGTATTTT.

This chain joins TRBV6-2 or TRBV6-3 and TRBJ2-3; the D is unclear. The CDR3 runs 18 residues. Trimming shortened V by 0 bases and J by 2 bases, and 18 bases separated the two germline ends. Germline V CDR1 and CDR2: MNHEY, SVGEGT. The CDR3 bases are TGTGCCAGCAGTTACTCGGGCGCCGCGAACGAAAACACAGATACGCAGTATTTT. It codes for CASSYSGAANENTDTQYF.

V is TRBV19 and J is TRBJ2-3; D not certain. Germline V gene lookup returns CDR1 LNHDA and CDR2 SQIVND (reference sequence). The CDR3 has 15 amino acids. V was shortened by 3 bases and J by 6 bases, with 16 bases between the two germline ends. The CDR3 spells CASSISGGLGDTQYF. CDR3 bases: TGTGCCAGTAGTATCTCAGGCGGATTGGGGGATACGCAGTATTTT. Full variable domain (remainder filled in from reference TRBV19 and TRBJ2-3): DGGITQSPKYLFRKEGQNVTLSCEQNLNHDAMYWYRQDPGQGLRLIYYSQIVNDFQKGDIAEGYSVSREKKESFPLTVTSAQKNPTAFYLCASSISGGLGDTQYFGPGTRLTVL.